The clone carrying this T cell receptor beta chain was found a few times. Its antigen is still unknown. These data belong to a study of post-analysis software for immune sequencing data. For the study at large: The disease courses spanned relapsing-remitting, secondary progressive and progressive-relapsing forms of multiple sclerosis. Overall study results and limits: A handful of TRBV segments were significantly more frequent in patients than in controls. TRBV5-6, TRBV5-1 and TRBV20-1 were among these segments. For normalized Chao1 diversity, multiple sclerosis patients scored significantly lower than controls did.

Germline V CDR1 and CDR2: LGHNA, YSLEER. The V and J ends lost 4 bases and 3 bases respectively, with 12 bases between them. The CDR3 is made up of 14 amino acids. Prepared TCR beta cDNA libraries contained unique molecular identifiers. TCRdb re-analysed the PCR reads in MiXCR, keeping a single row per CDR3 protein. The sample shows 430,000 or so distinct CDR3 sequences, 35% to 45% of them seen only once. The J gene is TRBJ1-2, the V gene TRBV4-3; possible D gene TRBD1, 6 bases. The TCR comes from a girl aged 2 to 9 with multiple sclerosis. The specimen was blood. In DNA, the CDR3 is TGCGCCAGCAGCCCCGCGGGGGCCGACTATGGCTACACCTTC. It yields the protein CASSPAGADYGYTF.